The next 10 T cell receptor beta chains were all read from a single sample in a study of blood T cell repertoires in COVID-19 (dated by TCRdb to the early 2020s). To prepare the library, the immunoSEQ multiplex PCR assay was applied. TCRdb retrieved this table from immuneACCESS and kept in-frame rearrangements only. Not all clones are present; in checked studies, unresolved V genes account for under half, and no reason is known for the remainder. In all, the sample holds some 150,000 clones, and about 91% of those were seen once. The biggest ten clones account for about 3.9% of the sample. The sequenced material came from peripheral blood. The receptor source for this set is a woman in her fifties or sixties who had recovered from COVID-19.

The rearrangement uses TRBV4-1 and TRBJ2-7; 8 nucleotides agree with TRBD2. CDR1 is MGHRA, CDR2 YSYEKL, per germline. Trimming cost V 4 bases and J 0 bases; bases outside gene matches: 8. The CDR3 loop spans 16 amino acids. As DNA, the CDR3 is TGCGCCAGCAGCCCGGGGTTACTAGCGGTCTCCTACGAGCAGTACTTC. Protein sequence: CASSPGLLAVSYEQYF.

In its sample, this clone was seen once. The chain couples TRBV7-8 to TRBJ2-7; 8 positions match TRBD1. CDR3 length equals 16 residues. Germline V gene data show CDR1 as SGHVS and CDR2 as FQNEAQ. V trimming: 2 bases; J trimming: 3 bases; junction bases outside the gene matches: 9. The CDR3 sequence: CASSLNAGQGDYEQYF. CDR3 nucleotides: TGTGCCAGCAGCTTAAACGCCGGACAGGGTGACTACGAGCAGTACTTC.

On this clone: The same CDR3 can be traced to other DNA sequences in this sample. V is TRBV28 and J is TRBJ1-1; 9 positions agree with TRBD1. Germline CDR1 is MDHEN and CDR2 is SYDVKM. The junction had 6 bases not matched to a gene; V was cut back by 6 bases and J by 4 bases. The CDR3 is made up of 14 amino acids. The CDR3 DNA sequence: TGTGCCAGCAGGGGACAGGGAAGGGGCACTGAAGCTTTCTTT. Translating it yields CASRGQGRGTEAFF.

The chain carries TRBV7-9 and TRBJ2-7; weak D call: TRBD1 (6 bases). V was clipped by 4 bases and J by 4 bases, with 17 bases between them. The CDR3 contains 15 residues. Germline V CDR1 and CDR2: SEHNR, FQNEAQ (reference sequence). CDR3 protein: CASSSGASFGYEQYF. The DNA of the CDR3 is TGTGCCAGCAGCTCAGGGGCCTCCTTTGGTTACGAGCAGTACTTC.

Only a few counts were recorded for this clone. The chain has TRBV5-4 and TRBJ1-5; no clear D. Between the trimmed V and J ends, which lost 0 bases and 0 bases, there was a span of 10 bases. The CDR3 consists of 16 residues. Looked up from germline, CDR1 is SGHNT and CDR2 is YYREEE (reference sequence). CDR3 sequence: CASSLDGAYSNQPQHF. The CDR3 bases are TGTGCCAGCAGCTTGGACGGAGCATATAGCAATCAGCCCCAGCATTTT.

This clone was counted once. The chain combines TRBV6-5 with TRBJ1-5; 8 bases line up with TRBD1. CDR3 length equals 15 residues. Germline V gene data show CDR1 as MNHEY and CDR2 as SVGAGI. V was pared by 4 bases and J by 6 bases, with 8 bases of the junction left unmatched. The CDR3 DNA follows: TGTGCCAGCAGTTCTTTGACAGGGGCGGCTCAGCCCCAGCATTTT. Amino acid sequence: CASSSLTGAAQPQHF.

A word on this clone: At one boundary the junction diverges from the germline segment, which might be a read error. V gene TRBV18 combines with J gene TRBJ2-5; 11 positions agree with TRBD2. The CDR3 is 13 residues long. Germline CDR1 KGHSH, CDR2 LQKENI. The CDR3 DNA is TGTGCCAGCTCACCGGGACTAGCGGAACAATTGGACTTC. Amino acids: CASSPGLAEQLDF.

The CDR3 DNA reads TGTGCCAGCAGTCTGAGTAGCGGGGGGGCCAAAAACATTCAGTACTTC. Protein product: CASSLSSGGAKNIQYF. J is TRBJ2-4 and V is TRBV28; TRBD2 agrees at 10 bases. The CDR3 totals 16 residues. With 5 bases clipped from V and 1 base from J, the junction kept 5 bases outside the gene matches. Germline CDR1 MDHEN, CDR2 SYDVKM.

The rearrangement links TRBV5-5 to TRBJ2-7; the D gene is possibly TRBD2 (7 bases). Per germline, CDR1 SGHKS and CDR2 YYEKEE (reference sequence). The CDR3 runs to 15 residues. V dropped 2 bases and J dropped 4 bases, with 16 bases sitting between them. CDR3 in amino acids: CASSFRRGPGYEQYF. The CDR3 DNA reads TGTGCCAGCAGCTTTCGGCGGGGGCCAGGATACGAGCAGTACTTC. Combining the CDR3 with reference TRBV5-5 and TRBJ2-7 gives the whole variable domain DAGVTQSPTHLIKTRGQQVTLRCSPISGHKSVSWYQQVLGQGPQFIFQYYEKEERGRGNFPDRFSARQFPNYSSELNVNALLLGDSALYLCASSFRRGPGYEQYFGPGTRLTVT.

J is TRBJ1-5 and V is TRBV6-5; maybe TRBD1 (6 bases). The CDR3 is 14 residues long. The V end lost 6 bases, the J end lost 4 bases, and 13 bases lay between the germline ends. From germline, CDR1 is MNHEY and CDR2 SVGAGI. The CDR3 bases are TGTGCCAGCAGGAGTACAGGGTCTAATCAGCCCCAGCATTTT. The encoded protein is CASRSTGSNQPQHF.